Listed below are T cell receptor beta chains from one sample, sequenced in a study of shared clonotypes between healthy human individuals. Assay: immunoSEQ multiplex PCR; the TCRdb copy retains only in-frame clones and omits some. The sample yields a few hundred thousand clones, about 80% seen once. Input material: PBMCs. The receptors stem from a woman between 35 and 50 years old in good health. Some clones in this sample may be carry-over from other donors' samples. The CDR3 runs from the conserved cysteine through the conserved F or W. A D gene is named only where the DNA matches it firmly. Clone size is shown for a subset of rows, as once, few, many or a class of expanded clone.

V gene	CDR3 length	J gene	D gene	clone size	CDR3 DNA	CDR3 protein
TRBV6-4	15	TRBJ2-1	TRBD2	many	TGTGCCAGCAGTGACTCGGCGGCGGGGGTGAATGAGCAGTTCTTC	CASSDSAAGVNEQFF
TRBV7-9	15	TRBJ2-5	TRBD1	many	TGTGCCAGCAGATCAAGACAGGGCACCCAAGAGACCCAGTACTTC	CASRSRQGTQETQYF
TRBV6-1	14	TRBJ2-3	TRBD2	-	TGTGCCAGCACTCCTAGCGGGAGCGCAGATACGCAGTATTTT	CASTPSGSADTQYF
TRBV27	14	TRBJ1-1	-	-	TGTGCCAGCAGTTTATCTAGGGCTGGCACTGAAGCTTTCTTT	CASSLSRAGTEAFF
TRBV30	15	TRBJ2-7	-	-	TGTGCCTGGAGGTATGGGTGGAGGAGCTCCTACGAGCAGTACTTC	CAWRYGWRSSYEQYF
TRBV30	12	TRBJ2-7	-	-	TGTGCCTGTGCGGGACGGATCTACGAGCAGTACTTC	CACAGRIYEQYF
TRBV7-9	13	TRBJ1-4	-	-	TGTGCCAGCAGCAAGACAGGAGGCGAAAAACTGTTTTTT	CASSKTGGEKLFF
TRBV5-1	13	TRBJ2-1	TRBD2	-	TGCGCCAGCAGCCAAGAGCCGGTGACTAGCAAGTTCTTC	CASSQEPVTSKFF
TRBV19	16	TRBJ2-1	TRBD1	-	TGTGCCAGTAGTATAGAGGGGACAGCTTCATACAATGAGCAGTTCTTC	CASSIEGTASYNEQFF
TRBV15	14	TRBJ2-1	-	-	TGTGCCACCAGCGGGCAGGGGACCCACAATGAGCAGTTCTTC	CATSGQGTHNEQFF
TRBV10-2	14	TRBJ2-7	TRBD2	-	TGCGCCAGCAGACTTAGCGGGGGATCCTACGAGCAGTACTTC	CASRLSGGSYEQYF
TRBV28	14	TRBJ1-5	-	-	TGTGCCAGCAGTTTGGGGGGGGGCAATCAGCCCCAGCATTTT	CASSLGGGNQPQHF
TRBV4-2	14	TRBJ2-7	TRBD2	-	TGTGCCAGCAGCCAGTCAGCGGGAGTCTACGAGCAGTACTTC	CASSQSAGVYEQYF
TRBV6-1	12	TRBJ1-5	-	many	TGTGCCAGCAGGCAGGGTGCTCAGCCCCAGCATTTT	CASRQGAQPQHF
TRBV11-3	14	TRBJ2-1	TRBD2	few	TGTGCCAGCAGCAAGCGGGAGGATTTCAATGAGCAGTTCTTC	CASSKREDFNEQFF
TRBV18	15	TRBJ2-7	TRBD1	-	TGTGCCAGCTCACCAGCAACAGGGGGTCCCTACGAGCAGTACTTC	CASSPATGGPYEQYF
TRBV5-1	14	TRBJ1-1	TRBD1	few	TGCGCCAGCAGCTGGGGGACAGCGAACACTGAAGCTTTCTTT	CASSWGTANTEAFF
TRBV5-1	15	TRBJ2-3	TRBD2	few	TGCGCCAGCAGCTTGACTAGCGGGAGCACAGATACGCAGTATTTT	CASSLTSGSTDTQYF
TRBV20-1	10	TRBJ2-3	-	-	TGCAGTGCTACAACAGATACGCAGTATTTT	CSATTDTQYF
TRBV7-8	15	TRBJ2-1	TRBD2	-	TGTGCCAGCAGCTTAGAAAGGCTAGCGGACAATGAGCAGTTCTTC	CASSLERLADNEQFF
TRBV7-9	15	TRBJ2-7	-	-	TGTGCCAGCAGCTCCTGGAGGGCAGCCTCCTACGAGCAGTACTTC	CASSSWRAASYEQYF
TRBV30	15	TRBJ2-3	TRBD2	-	TGTGCCCACACGCCGGGACTAGCGGTAACAGATACGCAGTATTTT	CAHTPGLAVTDTQYF
TRBV11-1	15	TRBJ2-1	-	-	TGTGCCAGCAGCCGGACTCGGAGCTCCTACAATGAGCAGTTCTTC	CASSRTRSSYNEQFF
TRBV6-1	13	TRBJ2-7	-	-	TGTGCCAGCAGGGAGACAGTCTTCTACGAGCAGTACTTC	CASRETVFYEQYF
TRBV7-3	13	TRBJ2-1	-	few	TGTGCCAGCAGCTTATTGACGGAAAGTGAGCAGTTCTTC	CASSLLTESEQFF
TRBV2	16	TRBJ2-2	TRBD1	once	TGTGCCAGCAGTGCCAGGGGGACAACGAACACCGGGGAGCTGTTTTTT	CASSARGTTNTGELFF
TRBV29-1	14	TRBJ2-5	TRBD1	-	TGCAGCGTTGATATCACAGGGGGCGAGGAGACCCAGTACTTC	CSVDITGGEETQYF
TRBV9	15	TRBJ1-1	TRBD1	-	TGTGCCAGCAGCCCCATCCAGGGGGGTAACACTGAAGCTTTCTTT	CASSPIQGGNTEAFF
TRBV7-9	13	TRBJ1-1	-	few	TGTGCCAGCAGCACAGGAGTGAACACTGAAGCTTTCTTT	CASSTGVNTEAFF
TRBV7-9	16	TRBJ2-1	TRBD2	-	TGTGCCAGCAGCTTAGGCGGGGGGCTGGGGTACAATGAGCAGTTCTTC	CASSLGGGLGYNEQFF
TRBV2	15	TRBJ1-4	TRBD1	-	TGTGCCAGCAATCCTCAGACAGGGGGTGGTGAAAAACTGTTTTTT	CASNPQTGGGEKLFF
TRBV11-3	19	TRBJ2-3	TRBD2	-	TGTGCCAGCAGCTATACTAGCGGACAACGAGAAGGGGAGAGGGATACGCAGTATTTT	CASSYTSGQREGERDTQYF
TRBV27	15	TRBJ2-7	-	-	TGTGCCAGCAGTTTCTCCGGGACGGGGCCCTACGAGCAGTACTTC	CASSFSGTGPYEQYF
TRBV19	15	TRBJ1-1	-	-	TGTGCCAGTAGTCAACCTCAGGGATTTAGGACTGAAGCTTTCTTT	CASSQPQGFRTEAFF
TRBV28	14	TRBJ2-1	-	many	TGTGCCAGCAGTTTATCTCACGGGGCAGCTCCACAGTTCTTC	CASSLSHGAAPQFF
TRBV6-1	15	TRBJ2-1	TRBD2	-	TGTGCCAGCAGTGTTGTTAGCGGGAGGTACAATGAGCAGTTCTTC	CASSVVSGRYNEQFF
TRBV7-2	15	TRBJ2-3	TRBD2	-	TGTGCCAGCAGCTTAGGACGGCTAGCGGGAGATACGCAGTATTTT	CASSLGRLAGDTQYF
TRBV6-1	15	TRBJ1-4	TRBD1	-	TGTGCCAGCAGTGAAGCAGTGACAGGGAATGAAAAACTGTTTTTT	CASSEAVTGNEKLFF
TRBV5-1	16	TRBJ2-7	TRBD2	-	TGCGCCAGCAGCTTGGGGCTAGCGGGAGGGATCTACGAGCAGTACTTC	CASSLGLAGGIYEQYF
TRBV9	15	TRBJ2-1	TRBD1	-	TGTGCCAGCAGCGTAGGTAAGGCGGGACAGGGTGAGCAGTTCTTC	CASSVGKAGQGEQFF
TRBV15	14	TRBJ1-5	-	once	TGTGCCACCAGCAGACAATATAGCAATCAGCCCCAGCATTTT	CATSRQYSNQPQHF
TRBV6-1	11	TRBJ1-1	TRBD1	-	TGTGCCAGCAGTGTGGGACAGTTAGCTTTCTTT	CASSVGQLAFF
TRBV6-5	15	TRBJ2-2	TRBD1	-	TGTGCCAGCAGAAGGGGGACAGGGGGCAACGGGGAGCTGTTTTTT	CASRRGTGGNGELFF
TRBV28	12	TRBJ1-2	TRBD1	-	TGTGCCACAGGGGGTCGAGAGCATGGCTACACCTTC	CATGGREHGYTF
TRBV28	12	TRBJ1-4	-	-	TGTGCCAGCAGTTGGAGCTCGGAGGGACTGTTTTTT	CASSWSSEGLFF
TRBV2	15	TRBJ2-1	-	-	TGTGCCAGCAGTGCAACGGGAGTCGGGGGCGATGAGCAGTTCTTC	CASSATGVGGDEQFF
TRBV27	14	TRBJ2-7	-	-	TGTGCCAGCAGTCCCACTCGGACACTTTACGAGCAGTACTTC	CASSPTRTLYEQYF
TRBV27	14	TRBJ1-2	TRBD1	once	TGTGCCAGCAGTAAAGGACAGGGAGACTATGGCTACACCTTC	CASSKGQGDYGYTF
TRBV19	15	TRBJ2-5	TRBD2	-	TGTGCCAGTAGCCCACCTGGACTAGCCGGGGAGACCCAGTACTTC	CASSPPGLAGETQYF
TRBV21-1	16	TRBJ1-1	-	-	TGTGCCAGCAGCAAAACCAATGGGACAGGGTACACTGAAGCTTTCTTT	CASSKTNGTGYTEAFF
TRBV2	15	TRBJ2-5	TRBD2	-	TGTGCCAGCAGTGCCCTACTAGCGGGAGGGGAGACCCAGTACTTC	CASSALLAGGETQYF